The 19 T cell receptor beta chains below all came from one sample that was sequenced in a study of shared clonotypes between healthy human individuals. Terminally differentiated effector memory CD45RA+ cells were left out of the naive CD8 fraction, which was CD45RO-negative and positively selected for CCR7. TCRdb's table, derived via immunoSEQ multiplex PCR, lists solely in-frame clones and lacks some. In the table there are about 820,000 clones, approximately 92% of which are singletons. Sample: naive CD8+ T cells sorted from blood. These receptors were collected from a man younger than 45 in good health.

The V call is TRBV27, the J call TRBJ2-1; 8 bases are a match to TRBD2. V was clipped by 7 bases and J by 7 bases; unmatched bases: 3. CDR1 is MNHEY and CDR2 is SMNVEV in the germline V gene (reference sequence). The CDR3 totals 12 residues. CDR3: CASISGSNEQFF. The DNA of the CDR3 is TGTGCCAGCATCAGCGGGAGTAATGAGCAGTTCTTC.

The CDR3: CASSDRQRNEQFF. The CDR3 bases are TGTGCCAGCAGCGACCGACAGCGAAATGAGCAGTTCTTC. V usage is TRBV7-6 and J usage is TRBJ2-1, with a tentative D call TRBD1 (5 bases). Germline V lookup: CDR1 SGHVS, CDR2 FNYEAQ. This CDR3 contains 13 residues. Trimming took 5 bases from V and 7 from J, leaving 12 bases between them.

The V call is TRBV5-1, the J call TRBJ2-2; no definite D call. The ends were cut back, 0 bases at V and 0 bases at J, with 9 bases in the middle. The CDR3 consists of 16 residues. Per the germline V gene, CDR1 is SGHRS and CDR2 is YFSETQ. The CDR3 DNA reads as TGCGCCAGCAGCTTGGATCTCCGCCCGAACACCGGGGAGCTGTTTTTT. Encoded protein: CASSLDLRPNTGELFF.

The chain recombines TRBV27 with TRBJ2-1, with 7 bases fitting TRBD2. With V trimmed by 4 bases and J by 8 bases, 11 bases remained unmatched. The CDR3 totals 15 residues. Germline CDR1 reads MNHEY; CDR2 reads SMNVEV (reference sequence). The CDR3: CASSSGGGPGYEQFF. DNA of the CDR3: TGTGCCAGCAGTTCTGGGGGAGGGCCGGGATATGAGCAGTTCTTC.

This chain joins TRBV7-6 and TRBJ2-3, with a tentative D call TRBD2 (6 bases). CDR3 length: 16 residues. Germline values: CDR1 SGHVS, CDR2 FNYEAQ. The ends were cut back, 7 bases at V and 8 bases at J, with 25 bases in the middle. CDR3 loop: CASTPASGLRESTQYF. Written as DNA, the CDR3 is TGTGCCAGCACCCCGGCAAGCGGGTTGAGAGAGAGTACGCAGTATTTT. The whole variable domain, remainder taken from reference TRBV7-6 and TRBJ2-3, is GAGVSQSPRYKVTKRGQDVALRCDPISGHVSLYWYRQALGQGPEFLTYFNYEAQQDKSGLPNDRFSAERPEGSISTLTIQRTEQRDSAMYRCASTPASGLRESTQYFGPGTRLTVL.

The V call is TRBV6-6, the J call TRBJ2-3, with TRBD2 as a possible D gene (5 bases). Deletions cut 8 bases from V and 2 bases from J, with 14 bases between. CDR1 is MNHNY, CDR2 SVGAGI, per germline (reference sequence). This CDR3 has 14 amino acids. CDR3 nucleotides: TGTGCCAGCTACACACCTAGCCCCACAGATACGCAGTATTTT. It encodes CASYTPSPTDTQYF.

Only a few counts were recorded for this clone. The gene calls are TRBV6-5 and TRBJ2-7, with 8 bases lining up with TRBD1. J gave up 0 bases and V 5 bases, and 6 bases lay outside the gene matches. The CDR3 spans 15 residues. CDR1 is MNHEY, CDR2 SVGAGI, per germline. This CDR3 is CASSHGTGPSYEQYF. CDR3 bases: TGTGCCAGCAGTCACGGGACAGGACCCTCCTACGAGCAGTACTTC.

The chain couples TRBV27 to TRBJ2-7; TRBD2 agrees at 10 bases. Germline CDR1 MNHEY, CDR2 SMNVEV (reference sequence). This CDR3 region has 15 residues. J gave up 2 bases and V 4 bases, and 5 bases lay outside the gene matches. As DNA, the CDR3 is TGTGCCAGCAGTTCCCAAGCGGGAGGGACCTACGAGCAGTACTTC. Translating gives CASSSQAGGTYEQYF.

The rearrangement links TRBV6-6 to TRBJ2-1, with D unresolved. The CDR3 is made up of 10 amino acids. Looked up from germline, CDR1 is MNHNY and CDR2 is SVGAGI (reference sequence). V lost 8 bases and J lost 7, with 6 bases in between. CDR3: CASGLNEQFF. CDR3 DNA sequence: TGTGCCAGCGGATTGAATGAGCAGTTCTTC.

This sequence joins TRBV19 and TRBJ2-5; D not resolved. Germline CDR1 reads LNHDA; CDR2 reads SQIVND (reference sequence). Trimming took off 4 bases at V and 9 bases at J, with 24 bases between the two ends. The CDR3 is made up of 16 amino acids. The CDR3 protein is CASSSEKTERPWAQYF. The CDR3 DNA reads TGTGCCAGTAGTAGCGAAAAAACCGAACGACCGTGGGCCCAGTACTTC. Supplemented by reference TRBV19 and TRBJ2-5, the full variable domain reads DGGITQSPKYLFRKEGQNVTLSCEQNLNHDAMYWYRQDPGQGLRLIYYSQIVNDFQKGDIAEGYSVSREKKESFPLTVTSAQKNPTAFYLCASSSEKTERPWAQYFGPGTRLLVL.

The rearrangement joins TRBV6-5 to TRBJ2-5; possible D gene TRBD2, 6 bases. This CDR3 spans 14 amino acids. V lost 1 base and J 4 bases, leaving 10 bases between the germline ends. Germline CDR1 is MNHEY and CDR2 is SVGAGI. In DNA form, the CDR3 reads TGTGCCAGCAGTTACTTTGGGGGAGGAGAGACCCAGTACTTC. Translation: CASSYFGGGETQYF.

The chain has TRBV13 and TRBJ1-2, with D perhaps matching TRBD1 (5 bases). The CDR3 is made up of 15 amino acids. V dropped 0 bases and J dropped 6 bases, with 14 bases sitting between them. CDR1 is PRHDT, CDR2 FYEKMQ, per germline (reference sequence). In DNA, the CDR3 is TGTGCCAGCAGCTTAGGCCAAGGGATGGGGGATGGCTACACCTTC. Its translation is CASSLGQGMGDGYTF.

V gene TRBV11-2 combines with J gene TRBJ2-7, with TRBD2 matching over 7 bases. Trimming took 0 bases from V and 3 from J; bases not matched to a gene: 11. The CDR3 consists of 17 residues. CDR1 and CDR2 (germline): SGHAT, FQNNGV. CDR3 protein: CASSLDPWKSGGYEQYF. The CDR3 DNA follows: TGTGCCAGCAGCTTAGATCCTTGGAAATCGGGGGGCTACGAGCAGTACTTC.

A single count supports this clone. In nucleotides, the CDR3 is TGTGCCACCAGCAGAGATTCGGTTTTACTCTACGAGCAGTACTTC. Amino acid sequence: CATSRDSVLLYEQYF. The gene calls are TRBV15 and TRBJ2-7; D is uncertain. V shed 0 bases and J shed 3 bases, with 12 bases lying between them. The CDR3 totals 15 residues. The germline V gene has CDR1 LNHNV and CDR2 YYDKDF (reference sequence).

This chain connects TRBV9 to TRBJ1-3, with D possibly TRBD1 on 5 matching bases. This CDR3 is built from 18 residues. V dropped 4 bases and J dropped 0 bases, with 20 bases sitting between them. CDR1 and CDR2 from the germline V gene are SGDLS and YYNGEE. This chain's CDR3 is CASSLRDGRSLSGNTIYF. The CDR3 DNA reads TGTGCCAGCAGCTTGAGGGACGGAAGGAGCCTCTCTGGAAACACCATATATTTT.

CDR3 in amino acids: CASSQVLAGKNTGELFF. CDR3 in DNA: TGCGCCAGCAGCCAAGTACTAGCGGGAAAGAACACCGGGGAGCTGTTTTTT. The chain combines TRBV4-1 with TRBJ2-2; TRBD2 aligns across 10 bases. The CDR3 is 17 residues long. V gave up 1 base and J gave up 1 base; unmatched junction bases: 3. CDR1 is MGHRA and CDR2 is YSYEKL in the germline V gene.

The chain links TRBV29-1 to TRBJ2-3, with D possibly being TRBD1 or TRBD2 (5 bases each). The CDR3 is 13 residues long. V lost 5 bases to trimming and J lost 0 bases, with 9 bases between them. The germline CDR1 and CDR2 sequences are SQVTM and ANQGSEA. This chain's CDR3 is CSVRGPSTDTQYF. The CDR3 DNA reads TGCAGCGTTCGGGGACCTAGCACAGATACGCAGTATTTT.

This chain joins TRBV6-5 and TRBJ2-1; either TRBD1 or TRBD2 may supply D (5 bases each). Per the germline V gene, CDR1 is MNHEY and CDR2 is SVGAGI. CDR3 length: 12 amino acids. The V end was cut by 5 bases, the J end by 10 bases, with 12 bases between. This CDR3 reads CASSTPGREQFF. The CDR3 nucleotides are TGTGCCAGCAGTACTCCGGGACGCGAGCAGTTCTTC.

The rearrangement joins TRBV30 to TRBJ1-3; D not resolved. This CDR3 contains 13 residues. Trimming removed 2 bases at V and 2 bases at J, with 7 bases between. Per germline, CDR1 GTSNPN and CDR2 SVGIG (reference sequence). The CDR3 reads CAWSPGTGNTIYF. Written as DNA, the CDR3 is TGTGCCTGGAGTCCGGGGACTGGAAACACCATATATTTT.